These 19 T cell receptor beta chains came from one sample sequenced in a study of T cells in Graves' hyperthyroidism and ophthalmopathy (dated by TCRdb to the late 2010s). Receptors were amplified or captured by multiplex PCR. Sequencing instrument: Illumina HiSeq 2000. Amplification of TCR beta CDR3 regions was carried out from RNA transcripts. The TCR CDR3 was subjected to a first round of RT-PCR using the HTBI primer set and the Qiagen OneStep RT-PCR kit. The public reads were run again by TCRdb, first through fastp at Q25 and then through MiXCR, and only productive beta chains were kept. Merged by CDR3 protein, the rows form single entries marked with the most common genes and DNA. The sample data list approximately 220,000 distinct CDR3 sequences, and around 18% of these were observed just once. The ten most abundant clones make up approximately 40% of the sample. The sequenced material came from blood. The receptors derive from a man aged 40-49 years with Graves' hyperthyroidism.

The chain recombines TRBV20-1 with TRBJ2-3, with 10 bases fitting TRBD2. CDR3 length: 16 residues. After removal of 6 bases from V and 4 bases from J, the junction contained 13 bases not matched to a gene. In germline, CDR1 is DFQATT, CDR2 SNEGSKA (reference sequence). As DNA, the CDR3 is TGCAGTGCCAATAGCGGGGGGTCTACAAGCGCAGATACGCAGTATTTT. Its protein product is CSANSGGSTSADTQYF.

This clonotype has a count of ten or more. The chain joins TRBV12-5 to TRBJ1-2, with 9 bases identical to TRBD1. CDR1 and CDR2 (germline): LGHNT, FRNRAP. Trimming cost V 8 bases and J 4 bases; bases outside gene matches: 2. This CDR3 comprises 12 residues. The DNA of the CDR3 is TGTGCTAGTACAGGGGGCGGCTATGGCTACACCTTC. Protein sequence: CASTGGGYGYTF.

This clonotype was observed many times. V and J are TRBV24-1 and TRBJ2-1; tentative D call: TRBD2 (7 bases). Between the trimmed V and J ends, which lost 2 bases and 2 bases, there was a span of 12 bases. Germline V CDR1 and CDR2: KGHDR, SFDVKD. CDR3 size: 16 residues. This chain's CDR3 is CATSDWAGATYNEQFF. The CDR3 DNA reads as TGTGCCACCAGTGATTGGGCGGGGGCCACCTACAATGAGCAGTTCTTC.

CDR3 residues: CSASQGQSYEQYF. The CDR3 nucleotides are TGCAGTGCTAGCCAGGGACAGAGTTACGAGCAGTACTTC. V usage is TRBV20-1 and J usage is TRBJ2-7, with TRBD1 matching over 7 bases. The ends lost 3 bases at V and 4 bases at J; junction bases unmatched: 6. The V gene's germline CDR1 is DFQATT and CDR2 SNEGSKA (reference sequence). This CDR3 spans 13 amino acids.

This clonotype appeared many times. The chain combines TRBV6-2 or TRBV6-3 with TRBJ2-2, with D perhaps matching TRBD1 or TRBD2 (5 bases each). The CDR3 totals 16 residues. V lost 4 bases and J 7 bases, leaving 19 bases between the germline ends. Germline V gene sequence: CDR1 MNHEY, CDR2 SVGEGT. The CDR3 nucleotides are TGTGCCAGCAGTTCCACCTGGAGAGGGACCGGCGGGGAGCTGTTTTTT. Translating it yields CASSSTWRGTGGELFF.

A few counts support this clonotype. The chain has TRBV18 and TRBJ2-7; TRBD1 or TRBD2 may be the D gene (5 bases each). V was clipped by 2 bases and J by 6 bases, with 20 bases between them. CDR1 and CDR2 (germline): KGHSH, LQKENI. The CDR3 sequence is 16 residues long. CDR3 coding DNA: TGTGCCAGCTCACCAGAGGGGTCCCAATTCCCCCTCGAGCAGTACTTC. It yields the protein CASSPEGSQFPLEQYF.

At least ten counts were recorded for this clonotype. The chain combines TRBV7-6 with TRBJ1-1; D not resolved. The germline CDR1 and CDR2 sequences are SGHVS and FNYEAQ. This CDR3 spans 13 amino acids. Trimming cost V 5 bases and J 1 base, with 8 bases left between them. CDR3 protein: CASSPRRNTEAFF. The DNA of the CDR3 is TGTGCCAGCAGCCCAAGGAGGAACACTGAAGCTTTCTTT. The whole variable domain, remainder taken from reference TRBV7-6 and TRBJ1-1, is GAGVSQSPRYKVTKRGQDVALRCDPISGHVSLYWYRQALGQGPEFLTYFNYEAQQDKSGLPNDRFSAERPEGSISTLTIQRTEQRDSAMYRCASSPRRNTEAFFGQGTRLTVV.

V and J are TRBV7-8 and TRBJ2-7; 8 nucleotides match TRBD1. J lost 3 bases, V lost 8 bases, and 6 bases had no gene match. The CDR3 has 13 residues. Germline CDR1 is SGHVS and CDR2 is FQNEAQ. CDR3 sequence (DNA): TGTGCCAGCGGCGGGACAGGCGGCTACGAGCAGTACTTC. This translates into CASGGTGGYEQYF.

The rearrangement links TRBV7-9 to TRBJ2-5, with D tentatively TRBD2 (5 bases). This CDR3 comprises 16 residues. Trimming took off 1 base at V and 1 base at J, with 13 bases between the two ends. Germline V lookup: CDR1 SEHNR, CDR2 FQNEAQ (reference sequence). CDR3 in amino acids: CASSLVGDDPQETQYF. The CDR3 DNA follows: TGTGCCAGCAGCTTAGTCGGGGATGATCCCCAAGAGACCCAGTACTTC.

This clonotype was observed many times. The chain couples TRBV7-2 to TRBJ2-1; no clear D. V shed 4 bases and J shed 5 bases, with 21 bases lying between them. CDR1 SGHTA and CDR2 FQGNSA come from the germline V gene. The CDR3 is made up of 17 amino acids. The CDR3 nucleotides read TGTGCCAGCAGCTCCGTCTATGGATGGGGATCAGACAATGAGCAGTTCTTC. This codes for CASSSVYGWGSDNEQFF.

This clonotype was counted only a few times. V gene TRBV10-1 combines with J gene TRBJ2-1, with unresolved D. Trimming left V 7 bases short and J 2 bases short, with 9 bases between. The CDR3 runs to 13 residues. CDR1 and CDR2 from the germline V gene are WNHNN and SYGVQD (reference sequence). CDR3 nucleotides: TGCGCCAGCAACACCGGGCCCTACAATGAGCAGTTCTTC. Protein sequence: CASNTGPYNEQFF.

This clonotype has at least ten counts. This rearrangement joins TRBV19 to TRBJ1-2, with a tentative D call TRBD1 (5 bases). CDR1 is LNHDA and CDR2 is SQIVND in the germline V gene (reference sequence). The CDR3 is made up of 14 amino acids. Trimming pared 5 bases from V and 5 bases from J, leaving 15 bases between. The DNA for the CDR3 is TGTGCCAGTAGTTTACGGGGCGGTAGGTATGGCTACACCTTC. Its translation: CASSLRGGRYGYTF. Filled out from reference TRBV19 and TRBJ1-2, the complete variable domain reads DGGITQSPKYLFRKEGQNVTLSCEQNLNHDAMYWYRQDPGQGLRLIYYSQIVNDFQKGDIAEGYSVSREKKESFPLTVTSAQKNPTAFYLCASSLRGGRYGYTFGSGTRLTVV.

This clonotype was counted many times. J is TRBJ1-2 and V is TRBV7-8; no definite D call. The germline CDR1 and CDR2 sequences are SGHVS and FQNEAQ. There are 14 residues in the CDR3. With 5 bases removed from V and 7 bases from J, the gap between germline ends came to 17 bases. The CDR3 coding sequence is TGTGCCAGCAGCCCACCCTGGCCAGCGGGTGGCTACACCTTC. Residues: CASSPPWPAGGYTF.

The chain joins TRBV10-3 to TRBJ1-1; 8 bases are shared with TRBD1. The junction had 10 bases not matched to a gene; V was cut back by 10 bases and J by 3 bases. The CDR3 runs 14 residues. CDR1 is ENHRY and CDR2 is SYGVKD in the germline V gene. The CDR3 DNA is TGTGCCACCAAGGGGGACAGGAAGGACACTGAAGCTTTCTTT. Protein: CATKGDRKDTEAFF.

The table lists this clonotype with many counts. The rearrangement joins TRBV20-1 to TRBJ2-1; 8 nucleotides match TRBD2. The length of the CDR3 is 12 residues. Trimming took 7 bases from V and 5 from J; bases not matched to a gene: 4. Per germline, CDR1 DFQATT and CDR2 SNEGSKA (reference sequence). CDR3 in amino acids: CSVAGGNNEQFF. CDR3 DNA sequence: TGCAGTGTCGCGGGGGGAAACAATGAGCAGTTCTTC.

There are a few counts of this clonotype. V and J are TRBV4-1 and TRBJ2-5, with unresolved D. Germline assignment: CDR1 MGHRA and CDR2 YSYEKL. The CDR3 spans 15 residues. V was trimmed by 0 bases and J by 1 base, leaving 9 bases between them. The CDR3 bases are TGCGCCAGCAGCCAAGATGAGGTCGTCCAAGAGACCCAGTACTTC. It is translated as CASSQDEVVQETQYF.

This clonotype was observed at least ten times. The genes are TRBV5-6 and TRBJ2-7; D gene uncertain. The CDR3 has 13 residues. The V gene lost 0 bases and the J gene lost 2 bases, with 6 bases spanning the gap. Per germline, CDR1 SGHDT and CDR2 YYEEEE. This CDR3 is CASSLVQTYEQYF. The CDR3 DNA sequence: TGTGCCAGCAGCTTGGTTCAGACCTACGAGCAGTACTTC.

This clonotype was recorded at least ten times. The rearrangement joins TRBV28 to TRBJ2-7; 7 bases are shared with TRBD1. Trimming removed 3 bases from V and 4 bases from J; junction bases left unmatched: 3. The germline gives CDR1 MDHEN, CDR2 SYDVKM. The CDR3 is 13 amino acids. The CDR3 protein is CASSLGTEYEQYF. The DNA of the CDR3 is TGTGCCAGCAGTTTGGGGACAGAGTACGAGCAGTACTTC.

This clonotype showed up just a few times. CDR3 sequence (DNA): TGTGCCACCAGCAGAGATAGGGCGCTGAACACTGAAGCTTTCTTT. Its translation is CATSRDRALNTEAFF. The chain recombines TRBV15 with TRBJ1-1; no clear D. Trimming left V 0 bases short and J 0 bases short, with 8 bases between. The germline CDR1 and CDR2 sequences are LNHNV and YYDKDF (reference sequence). This CDR3 comprises 15 residues.